This T cell receptor (beta chain) comes out of a study of cytomegalovirus exposure and HLA in healthy donors. V trimming: 3 bases; J trimming: 2 bases; junction bases outside the gene matches: 10. This CDR3 is built from 15 residues. Germline CDR1 SQVTM, CDR2 ANQGSEA. With 60 Vbeta and 13 Jbeta primers, the PCR was carried out. Profiled with immunoSEQ multiplex PCR; TCRdb holds only in-frame clones, not every one. The sample carries roughly 120,000 clones, roughly 69% recorded once. J is TRBJ2-7 and V is TRBV29-1; the match to TRBD1 covers 7 bases. Sequencing input: PBMCs. The sequence came from a woman aged 40 to 50 in good health and CMV-seropositive. CDR3 loop: CSVDVDGTDPYEQYF. The CDR3 nucleotides are TGCAGCGTTGACGTGGATGGGACAGATCCCTACGAGCAGTACTTC.